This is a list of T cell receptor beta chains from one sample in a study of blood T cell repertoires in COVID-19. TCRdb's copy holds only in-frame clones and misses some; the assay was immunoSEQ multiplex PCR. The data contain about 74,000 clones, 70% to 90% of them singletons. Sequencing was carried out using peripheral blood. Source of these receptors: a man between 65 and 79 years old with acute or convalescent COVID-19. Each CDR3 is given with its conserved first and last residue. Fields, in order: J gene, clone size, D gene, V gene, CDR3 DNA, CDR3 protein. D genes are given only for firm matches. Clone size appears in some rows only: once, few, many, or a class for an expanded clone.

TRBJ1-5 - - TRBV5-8 TGTGCCAGCACTGACTCTGCCAATTACCAGCCCCAGCATTTT CASTDSANYQPQHF
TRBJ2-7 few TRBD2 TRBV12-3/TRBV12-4 TGTGCCAGCACCTCAGGGAGGGAGTACGAGCAGTACTTC CASTSGREYEQYF
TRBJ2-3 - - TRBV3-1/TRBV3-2 TGTGCCAGCAGCCAAGCACAGGTAGGGTCAGATACGCAGTATTTT CASSQAQVGSDTQYF
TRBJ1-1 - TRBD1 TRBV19 TGTGCCAGTAGTATAGAAGGGCAGGGGGCGAAAGACACTGAAGCTTTCTTT CASSIEGQGAKDTEAFF
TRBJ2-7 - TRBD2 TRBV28 TGTGCCACCCTAGCGGGAGCATCCTACGAGCAGTACTTC CATLAGASYEQYF
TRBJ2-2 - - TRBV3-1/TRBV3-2 TGTGCCAGCAGCCCTACCTCTCAAAAGAGCACCGGGGAGCTGTTTTTT CASSPTSQKSTGELFF
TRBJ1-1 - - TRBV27 TGTGCCAGCAGTTTTAGACAGAGGAACACTGAAGCTTTCTTT CASSFRQRNTEAFF
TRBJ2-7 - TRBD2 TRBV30 TGTGCCTGGAGTCCGGGCGGCGGGAGTATCTACGAGCAGTACTTC CAWSPGGGSIYEQYF
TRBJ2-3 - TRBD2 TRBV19 TGTGCCAGTAGTATTGACAGCGGGAGTCGGACAGATACGCAGTATTTT CASSIDSGSRTDTQYF
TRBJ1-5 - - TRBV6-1 TGTGCCAGCAGTGAAGCGCCAGGGCCCAAGAGCAATCAGCCCCAGCATTTT CASSEAPGPKSNQPQHF
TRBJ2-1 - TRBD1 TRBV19 TGTGCCAGTAAAAGGGGGCCCAGCTCCTACAATGAGCAGTTCTTC CASKRGPSSYNEQFF
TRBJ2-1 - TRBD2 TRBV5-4 TGTGCCAGCAGCGCGACTAGCGGATCCTACAATGAGCAGTTCTTC CASSATSGSYNEQFF
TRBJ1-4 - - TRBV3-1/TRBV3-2 TGTGCCAGCAGCCATCGGCCCAGGGGAACTAATGAAAAACTGTTTTTT CASSHRPRGTNEKLFF
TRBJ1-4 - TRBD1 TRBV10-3 TGTGCCTTTCTCCCCGGGACAGCCGAAAAACTGTTTTTT CAFLPGTAEKLFF
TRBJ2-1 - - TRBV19 TGTGCCAGTAGTCAACTGGGCAAGGGGTCCAATGAGCAGTTCTTC CASSQLGKGSNEQFF
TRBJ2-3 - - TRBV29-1 TGCAGCGTTGATCAGATCCCTTCGGATACGCAGTATTTT CSVDQIPSDTQYF
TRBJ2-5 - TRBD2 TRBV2 TGTGCCAGCAGTGCGGGGGGGACTAGCGGGTCTCAAGAGACCCAGTACTTC CASSAGGTSGSQETQYF
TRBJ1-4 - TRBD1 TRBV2 TGTGCCAGCAACAGGGGTAATGAAAAACTGTTTTTT CASNRGNEKLFF
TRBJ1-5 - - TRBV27 TGTGCCAGCAGTTTATCACAGGGACCCAATCAGCCCCAGCATTTT CASSLSQGPNQPQHF
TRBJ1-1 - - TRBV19 TGTGCCAGTAGTATAGATACTTGGGCAGAGAACACTGAAGCTTTCTTT CASSIDTWAENTEAFF
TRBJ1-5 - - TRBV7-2 TGTGCCAGCAGCTCGGGGGTTGATAGCAATCAGCCCCAGCATTTT CASSSGVDSNQPQHF
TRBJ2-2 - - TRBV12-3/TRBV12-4 TGTGCCAGCAGTTTTGGGCTCACCGGGGAGCTGTTTTTT CASSFGLTGELFF
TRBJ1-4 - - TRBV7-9 TGTGCCAGCAGCTTAGTGGACACCAGAAAAGGACTGTTTTTT CASSLVDTRKGLFF
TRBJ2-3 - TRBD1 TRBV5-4 TGTGGAAGCAGCTCGGGACAGCTTGCAGATACGCAGTATTTT CGSSSGQLADTQYF
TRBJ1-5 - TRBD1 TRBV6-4 TGTGCCAGCAGTCGGACAGGAGGAGGCAATCAGCCCCAGCATTTT CASSRTGGGNQPQHF
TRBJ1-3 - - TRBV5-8 TGTGCCAGCAGCTCGACAGGCTCTGGAAACACCATATATTTT CASSSTGSGNTIYF
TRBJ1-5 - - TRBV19 TGTGCCAGTAGTATAATGGCAGATTATAGCAATCAGCCCCAGCATTTT CASSIMADYSNQPQHF
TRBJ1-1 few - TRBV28 TGTGCCAGCAGTCCTCCCAGGAGGACTGAAGCTTTCTTT CASSPPRRTEAFF
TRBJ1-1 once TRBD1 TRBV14 TGTGCCAGCAGCCCGGACAGGCGGAACACTGAAGCTTTCTTT CASSPDRRNTEAFF
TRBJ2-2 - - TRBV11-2 TGTGCCAGCAAGCCACAGCAAATTAACACCGGGGAGCTGTTTTTT CASKPQQINTGELFF
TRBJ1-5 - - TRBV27 TGTGCCAGCAGTTTTGTCCCGAGGCAGCCCCAGCATTTT CASSFVPRQPQHF
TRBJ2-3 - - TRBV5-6 TGTGCCAGCGCCTGGGGGCGCAGAACAGATACGCAGTATTTT CASAWGRRTDTQYF
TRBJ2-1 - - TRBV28 TGTGCCAGCATCCCCGGGGGTCTCCCCCACGGCGAGCAGTTCTTC CASIPGGLPHGEQFF
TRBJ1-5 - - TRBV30 TGTGCCTGGAGCCCGGGGGAGGGTTCGCCCCAGCATTTT CAWSPGEGSPQHF
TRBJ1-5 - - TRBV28 TGTGCCAGCAGGGCAGGCTCGGGACAGCCCCAGCATTTT CASRAGSGQPQHF
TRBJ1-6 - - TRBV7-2 TGTGCCAGCAGCTTAGTAGGGGGGCGGGGGGCACCCCTCCACTTT CASSLVGGRGAPLHF
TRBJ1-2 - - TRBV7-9 TGTGCCAGCAGCTTTGGACAGAACAGCTATGGCTACACCTTC CASSFGQNSYGYTF
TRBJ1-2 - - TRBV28 TGTACCACCTTTGGGGCCAACTATGGCTACACCTTC CTTFGANYGYTF
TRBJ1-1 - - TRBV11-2 TGTGCCAGCAGCTTAGCGAGGGTTTCGGTTTACACTGAAGCTTTCTTT CASSLARVSVYTEAFF
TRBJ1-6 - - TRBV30 TGTGCCTGGAGGGACTCTACCAATTCACCCCTCCACTTT CAWRDSTNSPLHF
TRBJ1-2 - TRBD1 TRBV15 TGTGCCACCAGCAGAGACTTGACAGGGGACTACTATGGCTACACCTTC CATSRDLTGDYYGYTF
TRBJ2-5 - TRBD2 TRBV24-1 TGTGCCACCAGTGACGCTAGCGGGGGAAACCAAGAGACCCAGTACTTC CATSDASGGNQETQYF
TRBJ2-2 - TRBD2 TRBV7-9 TGTGCCAGCAGCCCCGGACTAGCGGAAACGAACACCGGGGAGCTGTTTTTT CASSPGLAETNTGELFF
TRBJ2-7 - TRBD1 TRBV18 TGTGCCAGCTCACCACCCAGGGACAGGGGGAACTACGAGCAGTACTTC CASSPPRDRGNYEQYF
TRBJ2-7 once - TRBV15 TGTGCCACCAGCAGTGGCAGGGGCTCCTACGAGCAGTACTTC CATSSGRGSYEQYF
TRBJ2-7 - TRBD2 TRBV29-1 TGCAGCGTTGGTGTCTCCAGCGGGAGGGTCGGGGAGCAGTACTTC CSVGVSSGRVGEQYF
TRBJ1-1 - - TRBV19 TGTGCCAGTATCAACCCAGGATGGCAGGGAAATTCTGAAGCTTTCTTT CASINPGWQGNSEAFF
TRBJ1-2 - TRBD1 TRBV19 TGTGCCAGTAGTTCCGGGACAGACCTAAGTCGGTATGGCTACACCTTC CASSSGTDLSRYGYTF
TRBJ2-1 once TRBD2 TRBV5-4 TGTGCCAGCAGCTTGCCCAGCGGGAGTTACAATGAGCAGTTCTTC CASSLPSGSYNEQFF
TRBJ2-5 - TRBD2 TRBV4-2 TGTGCCAGCAGCCAGGGGACTAGCGGGGGAACCCAAGAGACCCAGTACTTC CASSQGTSGGTQETQYF
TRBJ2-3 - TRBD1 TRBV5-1 TGCGCCAGCAGCTCGGGACAGGGGTTCACAGATACGCAGTATTTT CASSSGQGFTDTQYF